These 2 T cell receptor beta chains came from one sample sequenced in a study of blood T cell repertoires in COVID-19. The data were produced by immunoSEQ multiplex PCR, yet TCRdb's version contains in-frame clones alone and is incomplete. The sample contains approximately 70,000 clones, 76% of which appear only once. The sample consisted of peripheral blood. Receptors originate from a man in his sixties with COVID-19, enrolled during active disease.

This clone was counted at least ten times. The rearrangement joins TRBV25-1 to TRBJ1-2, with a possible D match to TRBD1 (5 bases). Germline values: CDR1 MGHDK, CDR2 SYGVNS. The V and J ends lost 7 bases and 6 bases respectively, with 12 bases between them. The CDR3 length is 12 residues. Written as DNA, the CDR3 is TGTGCCAGCATGAACAGGAACGATGGCTACACCTTC. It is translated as CASMNRNDGYTF.

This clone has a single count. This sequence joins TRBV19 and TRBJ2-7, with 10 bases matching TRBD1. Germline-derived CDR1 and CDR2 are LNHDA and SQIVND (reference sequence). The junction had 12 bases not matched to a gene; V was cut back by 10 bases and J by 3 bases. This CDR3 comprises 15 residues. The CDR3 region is CATTPGTGVLYEQYF. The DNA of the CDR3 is TGTGCCACTACCCCCGGGACAGGGGTTCTCTACGAGCAGTACTTC.